This T cell receptor beta chain was retrieved from a study of T cell responses to AZD1222 COVID-19 vaccine. The study's findings and limits: The donor group comprised mostly white British people and more females; the analysis possibly underestimated clonal diversity. Nearly half of unique spike-specific TCRs reportedly avoided B.1.351 and B.1.1.7 mutated regions. The study sampled repertoires only after the peak T cell response. The breadth and depth of Spike-specific TCRs increased once two AZD1222 doses had been given.

In regard to this clone: Its specificity is not known.

The repertoire was sequenced with immunoSEQ multiplex PCR; TCRdb's copy has only in-frame clones and lacks some. The sample shows approximately 200,000 clones, 90% to 95% of them seen only once. The TCR was taken from an adult who received the AZD1222 COVID-19 vaccine. The sequencing used peripheral blood, collected 28 days after the second AZD1222 dose.

The CDR3 is CASSFGGTSYNEQFF. For the CDR3, the DNA is TGTGCCAGCAGCTTTGGCGGGACTTCCTACAATGAGCAGTTCTTC. J is TRBJ2-1 and V is TRBV7-9; D is possibly TRBD2 (6 bases). Germline CDR1 SEHNR, CDR2 FQNEAQ (reference sequence). V was clipped by 3 bases and J by 1 base, with 10 bases between them. The CDR3 consists of 15 residues.